Presented here are 24 T cell receptor beta chains from one specimen sequenced in a study of blood T cell repertoires in COVID-19 (dated by TCRdb to between 2020 and 2021). Libraries were made using the immunoSEQ multiplex PCR assay. Drawn from immuneACCESS, this table holds only the in-frame rearrangements with V and J called that TCRdb kept. Clones are partly lost; checked studies trace under half to an unresolved V gene and leave the rest unexplained. This sample holds just under 60,000 clones; just over 85% were observed only once. The ten largest account for less than 5% of the sample. The specimen sequenced was peripheral blood. These receptors originate from a man aged 60-69 years with acute or convalescent COVID-19.

The genes are TRBV6-6 and TRBJ1-3; D is ambiguous. V gave up 6 bases and J gave up 9 bases, with 9 bases separating them. CDR1 and CDR2 from the germline V gene are MNHNY and SVGAGI (reference sequence). The CDR3 extends over 11 amino acids. The CDR3 here is CASSYRGTIYF. DNA of the CDR3: TGTGCCAGCAGCTACCGGGGCACCATATATTTT.

The chain joins TRBV14 to TRBJ1-5; a possible D gene is TRBD1 (6 bases). This CDR3 has 18 amino acids. Germline V gene lookup returns CDR1 SGHDN and CDR2 FVKESK. The ends were cut back, 3 bases at V and 1 base at J, with 19 bases in the middle. CDR3 protein: CASSHSNRDVESNQPQHF. As DNA, the CDR3 is TGTGCCAGCAGCCATTCAAACAGGGACGTTGAAAGCAATCAGCCCCAGCATTTT. Together with reference TRBV14 and TRBJ1-5, the CDR3 gives the full variable domain: EAGVTQFPSHSVIEKGQTVTLRCDPISGHDNLYWYRRVMGKEIKFLLHFVKESKQDESGMPNNRFLAERTGGTYSTLKVQPAELEDSGVYFCASSHSNRDVESNQPQHFGDGTRLSIL.

The CDR3 DNA follows: TGTGCCAGCAGCCGACAGACGAACACTGAAGCTTTCTTT. It translates to CASSRQTNTEAFF. This chain links TRBV3-1 (or the pseudogene TRBV3-2) with TRBJ1-1, with D perhaps TRBD1 (5 bases). Germline lookup yields CDR1 LGHDT and CDR2 YNNKEL (reference sequence). The V end was cut by 4 bases, the J end by 1 base, with 7 bases between. This CDR3 is 13 amino acids long.

This chain joins TRBV4-1 and TRBJ2-6; TRBD2 matches at 7 bases. This CDR3 region has 18 residues. Germline trimming cut 0 bases from V and 2 bases from J; bases unmatched to any gene: 7. Germline V lookup: CDR1 MGHRA, CDR2 YSYEKL. CDR3 nucleotide sequence: TGCGCCAGCAGCCAAGAATCCACTGGGGGGGCTGGGGCCAACGTCCTGACTTTC. This sequence encodes CASSQESTGGAGANVLTF.

The chain links TRBV11-2 to TRBJ2-1; 10 nucleotides agree with TRBD2. The CDR3 runs 16 residues. Unmatched junction bases numbered 7, after V lost 5 bases and J lost 3 bases. Germline lookup yields CDR1 SGHAT and CDR2 FQNNGV. CDR3 nucleotides: TGTGCCAGCAGCCTGACTAGCGGGTCATACTACAATGAGCAGTTCTTC. Protein product: CASSLTSGSYYNEQFF.

This rearrangement joins TRBV5-6 to TRBJ2-5; the match to TRBD2 covers 8 bases. The CDR3 has 16 amino acids. V lost 3 bases, J lost 5 bases, and 12 bases stayed unmatched. Germline CDR1 SGHDT, CDR2 YYEEEE. The CDR3 bases are TGTGCCAGCAGCTCGACCGGGACTAGGGGGTGGGAGACCCAGTACTTC. It yields the protein CASSSTGTRGWETQYF.

The chain recombines TRBV20-1 with TRBJ2-1; 7 nucleotides line up with TRBD2. The CDR3 loop spans 15 amino acids. The ends lost 3 bases at V and 10 bases at J; junction bases unmatched: 15. Germline CDR1 DFQATT, CDR2 SNEGSKA (reference sequence). The CDR3 protein is CSASSSGGLGLEQFF. The DNA for the CDR3 is TGCAGTGCTAGTTCTAGCGGAGGGCTAGGGCTAGAGCAGTTCTTC.

The gene calls are TRBV18 and TRBJ2-1; weak D call: TRBD1 (6 bases). Germline V gene data show CDR1 as KGHSH and CDR2 as LQKENI. V was shortened by 0 bases and J by 8 bases, with 8 bases between the two germline ends. The CDR3 is made up of 13 amino acids. In nucleotides, the CDR3 is TGTGCCAGCTCACCACCAGGGGGTTATGAGCAGTTCTTC. Translated: CASSPPGGYEQFF.

V and J are TRBV7-3 and TRBJ2-1; 7 bases are shared with TRBD2. Trimming at V came to 5 bases and at J to 6 bases, leaving 4 bases not matched to a gene. Germline V gives CDR1 SGHTA, CDR2 FQGTGA. This CDR3 spans 13 amino acids. CDR3: CASSRLAFNEQFF. For the CDR3, the DNA is TGTGCCAGCAGCCGACTAGCTTTCAATGAGCAGTTCTTC.

V and J are TRBV30 and TRBJ1-1; 7 nucleotides agree with TRBD1. The CDR3 is 14 residues long. V dropped 3 bases and J dropped 6; count of bases not matched to a gene: 10. CDR1 is GTSNPN and CDR2 is SVGIG in the germline V gene (reference sequence). The CDR3 region is CAWSRTGTEAEAFF. CDR3 sequence (DNA): TGTGCCTGGAGCCGCACCGGGACAGAGGCTGAAGCTTTCTTT.

The J gene is TRBJ2-1, the V gene TRBV6-2 or TRBV6-3, with 13 bases matching TRBD2. CDR3 length: 15 amino acids. From germline, CDR1 is MNHEY and CDR2 SVGEGT. V gave up 6 bases and J gave up 6 bases; unmatched junction bases: 5. This chain's CDR3 is CASSRTSGSVNEQFF. Here the CDR3 DNA reads TGTGCCAGCAGCCGGACTAGCGGGAGTGTCAATGAGCAGTTCTTC.

V and J are TRBV3-1 (or the pseudogene TRBV3-2) and TRBJ1-4; D is uncertain. Germline V CDR1 and CDR2: LGHDT, YNNKEL (reference sequence). The CDR3 loop spans 11 amino acids. V was shortened by 1 base and J by 10 bases, with 4 bases between the two germline ends. This CDR3 reads CASSQGGKLFF. The DNA for the CDR3 is TGTGCCAGCAGCCAAGGCGGAAAACTGTTTTTT.

This clone was detected only once. The V and J genes are TRBV19 and TRBJ2-5; unclear D gene. Trimming stripped 1 base from V and 1 base from J, with 10 bases between. Germline-derived CDR1 and CDR2 are LNHDA and SQIVND (reference sequence). This CDR3 is built from 15 residues. CDR3 sequence: CASSIVRNSQETQYF. The CDR3 nucleotides read TGTGCCAGTAGTATAGTCCGTAACAGCCAAGAGACCCAGTACTTC.

The genes are TRBV28 and TRBJ2-1, with 11 bases aligning to TRBD2. Trimming at V came to 7 bases and at J to 7 bases, leaving 12 bases not matched to a gene. Germline CDR1 is MDHEN and CDR2 is SYDVKM. This CDR3 region has 16 residues. The DNA of the CDR3 is TGTGCCAGCATTTCTATAGCGGGAGGGCCGGGAAATGAGCAGTTCTTC. It encodes CASISIAGGPGNEQFF.

V is TRBV5-4 and J is TRBJ2-7, with 10 nucleotides matching TRBD2. The germline gives CDR1 SGHNT, CDR2 YYREEE (reference sequence). The CDR3 has 15 residues. J was trimmed by 6 bases and V by 0 bases; bases with no gene match: 6. The CDR3 is CASSLASGSFSEQYF. For the CDR3, the DNA is TGTGCCAGCAGCTTGGCTAGCGGGAGTTTTAGCGAGCAGTACTTC.

The J gene is TRBJ2-2, the V gene TRBV6-1, with D perhaps TRBD1 (6 bases). The germline V and J ends were trimmed by 2 bases and 0 bases, with 7 bases remaining between them. This CDR3 comprises 15 residues. Germline loops: CDR1 MNHNS, CDR2 SASEGT. As DNA, the CDR3 is TGTGCCAGCAGTGAAACAGGGACGAACACCGGGGAGCTGTTTTTT. Residues: CASSETGTNTGELFF.

The chain combines TRBV5-1 with TRBJ2-7, with unresolved D. The CDR3 runs to 13 residues. V lost 1 base and J lost 5, with 10 bases in between. Germline assignment: CDR1 SGHRS and CDR2 YFSETQ. CDR3 bases: TGCGCCAGCAGCTTGCAGGCGTCGGACGAGCAGTACTTC. Protein: CASSLQASDEQYF.

This chain links TRBV5-1 with TRBJ1-6; D not resolved. Looked up from germline, CDR1 is SGHRS and CDR2 is YFSETQ. CDR3 length: 16 amino acids. V was pared by 1 base and J by 0 bases, with 8 bases between. The CDR3 region has the DNA TGCGCCAGCAGCTTGACGGGGTTCTCCTATAATTCACCCCTCCACTTT. Its translation is CASSLTGFSYNSPLHF.

The CDR3 here is CASSSEVFRGYTF. CDR3 in DNA: TGTGCCAGCAGTTCTGAGGTCTTCCGTGGCTACACCTTC. The rearrangement joins TRBV28 to TRBJ1-2, with D uncertain. Germline lookup yields CDR1 MDHEN and CDR2 SYDVKM. V was trimmed by 4 bases and J by 7 bases, leaving 13 bases between them. CDR3 length equals 13 residues.

V usage is TRBV6-1 and J usage is TRBJ2-1; TRBD2 agrees at 12 bases. Germline V gene lookup returns CDR1 MNHNS and CDR2 SASEGT. Trimming took 4 bases from V and 0 from J; bases not matched to a gene: 10. The CDR3 sequence is 19 residues long. CDR3 nucleotide sequence: TGTGCCAGCAGTGGGGCTAGCGGGAGGGCTTCGTACTCCTACAATGAGCAGTTCTTC. The encoded protein is CASSGASGRASYSYNEQFF.

This clone was seen a few times. The rearrangement links TRBV11-2 to TRBJ2-5; 9 bases are shared with TRBD2. This CDR3 comprises 16 residues. Germline trimming cut 3 bases from V and 1 base from J; bases unmatched to any gene: 6. The germline gives CDR1 SGHAT, CDR2 FQNNGV. The DNA for the CDR3 is TGTGCCAGCAGCTTTGGTGTAGCGGGGGTCCAAGAGACCCAGTACTTC. Its protein is CASSFGVAGVQETQYF.

J is TRBJ2-2 and V is TRBV15; 7 bases match TRBD2. Germline assignment: CDR1 LNHNV and CDR2 YYDKDF (reference sequence). V was pared by 4 bases and J by 5 bases, with 10 bases of the junction left unmatched. There are 16 residues in the CDR3. The DNA of the CDR3 is TGTGCCACCAGCACTCGCGGGAGTACGAGGACCGGGGAGCTGTTTTTT. Protein product: CATSTRGSTRTGELFF.

This clone was detected once. This chain links TRBV11-2 with TRBJ2-1; 10 bases match TRBD2. V lost 5 bases and J lost 6; bases outside the gene matches: 7. CDR3 length: 15 residues. Germline lookup yields CDR1 SGHAT and CDR2 FQNNGV. The CDR3 DNA sequence: TGTGCCAGCAGCCAGAGCGGGAGGGCGGTCAATGAGCAGTTCTTC. Translation: CASSQSGRAVNEQFF.

The chain employs TRBV18 and TRBJ2-1; 8 nucleotides align to TRBD1. The CDR3 loop spans 15 amino acids. From germline, CDR1 is KGHSH and CDR2 LQKENI. J gave up 0 bases and V 6 bases, and 4 bases lay outside the gene matches. This chain's CDR3 is CASSRDRGSYNEQFF. For the CDR3, the DNA is TGTGCCAGCTCTCGCGACAGGGGCTCCTACAATGAGCAGTTCTTC.